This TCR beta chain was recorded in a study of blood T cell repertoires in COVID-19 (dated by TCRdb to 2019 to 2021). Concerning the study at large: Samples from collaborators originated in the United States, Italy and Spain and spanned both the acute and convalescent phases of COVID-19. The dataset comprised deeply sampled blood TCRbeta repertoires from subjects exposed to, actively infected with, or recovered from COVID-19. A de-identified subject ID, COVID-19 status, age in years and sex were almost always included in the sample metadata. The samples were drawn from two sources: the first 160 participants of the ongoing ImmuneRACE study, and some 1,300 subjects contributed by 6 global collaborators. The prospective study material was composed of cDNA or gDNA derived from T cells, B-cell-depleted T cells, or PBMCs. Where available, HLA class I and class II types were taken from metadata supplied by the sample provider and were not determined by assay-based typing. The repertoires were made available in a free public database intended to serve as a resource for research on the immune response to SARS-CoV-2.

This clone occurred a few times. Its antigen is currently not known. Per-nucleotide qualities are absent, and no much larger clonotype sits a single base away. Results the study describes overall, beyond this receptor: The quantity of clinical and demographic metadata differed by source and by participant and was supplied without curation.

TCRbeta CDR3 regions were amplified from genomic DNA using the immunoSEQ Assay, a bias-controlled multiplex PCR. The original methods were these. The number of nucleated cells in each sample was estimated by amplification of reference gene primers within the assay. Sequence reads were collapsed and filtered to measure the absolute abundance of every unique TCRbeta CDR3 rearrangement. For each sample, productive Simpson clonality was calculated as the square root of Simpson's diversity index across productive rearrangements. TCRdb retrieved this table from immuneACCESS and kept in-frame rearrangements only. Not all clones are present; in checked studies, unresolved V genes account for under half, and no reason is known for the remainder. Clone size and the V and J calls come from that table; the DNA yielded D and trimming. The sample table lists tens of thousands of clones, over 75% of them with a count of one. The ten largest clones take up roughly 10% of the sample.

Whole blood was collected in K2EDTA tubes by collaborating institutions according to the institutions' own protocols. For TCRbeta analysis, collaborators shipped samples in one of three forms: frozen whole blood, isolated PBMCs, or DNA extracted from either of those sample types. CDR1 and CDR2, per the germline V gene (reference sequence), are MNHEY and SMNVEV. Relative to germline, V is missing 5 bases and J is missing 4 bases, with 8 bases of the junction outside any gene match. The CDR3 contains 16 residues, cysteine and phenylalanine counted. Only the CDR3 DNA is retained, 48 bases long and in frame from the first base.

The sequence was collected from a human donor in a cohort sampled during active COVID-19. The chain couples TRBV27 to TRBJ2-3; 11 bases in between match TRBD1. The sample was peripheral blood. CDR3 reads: CASSLPPGQGADTQYF. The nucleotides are TGTGCCAGCAGTCTTCCACCGGGACAGGGGGCAGATACGCAGTATTTT.